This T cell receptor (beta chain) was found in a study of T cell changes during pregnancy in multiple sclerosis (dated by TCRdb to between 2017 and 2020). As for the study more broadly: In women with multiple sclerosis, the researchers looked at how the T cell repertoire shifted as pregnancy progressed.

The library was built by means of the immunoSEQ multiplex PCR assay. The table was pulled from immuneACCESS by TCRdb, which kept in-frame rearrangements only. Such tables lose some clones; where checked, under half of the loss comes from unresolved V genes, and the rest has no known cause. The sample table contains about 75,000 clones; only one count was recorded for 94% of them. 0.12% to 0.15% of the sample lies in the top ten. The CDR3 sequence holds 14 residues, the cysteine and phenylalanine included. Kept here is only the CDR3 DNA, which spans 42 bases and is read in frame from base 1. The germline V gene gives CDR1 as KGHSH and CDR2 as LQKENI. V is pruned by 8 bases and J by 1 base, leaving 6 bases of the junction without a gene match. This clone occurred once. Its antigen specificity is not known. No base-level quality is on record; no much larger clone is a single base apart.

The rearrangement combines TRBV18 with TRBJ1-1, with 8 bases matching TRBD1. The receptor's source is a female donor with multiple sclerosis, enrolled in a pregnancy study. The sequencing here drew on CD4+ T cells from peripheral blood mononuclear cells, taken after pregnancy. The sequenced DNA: TGTGCCAGCACGACAGGGGCAACGAACACTGAAGCTTTCTTT. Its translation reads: CASTTGATNTEAFF. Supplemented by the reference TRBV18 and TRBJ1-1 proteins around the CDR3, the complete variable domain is NAGVMQNPRHLVRRRGQEARLRCSPMKGHSHVYWYRQLPEEGLKFMVYLQKENIIDESGMPKERFSAEFPKEGPSILRIQQVVRGDSAAYFCASTTGATNTEAFFGQGTRLTVV.